One sample yielded the 19 T cell receptor beta chains listed below, sequenced in a study of T-cell reconstitution after alpha-beta-depleted transplantation in children. TCRbeta library construction was performed incorporating unique molecular identifiers. MiXCR, run by TCRdb on the PCR reads, gives a single entry per CDR3 protein. The sample records about 100,000 distinct CDR3 sequences, 4.5% to 7.5% being singletons. This material consisted of PBMCs, mostly from graft donor cells, taken 60 days after TCRalphabeta/CD19-depleted stem cell transplant. The receptors come from a female patient between 2 and 10 years old who had a stem cell transplant for Fanconi anemia, so the T cells may come from the graft donor.

This clonotype was seen many times. The chain is built from TRBV21-1 and TRBJ2-7. TRBV21-1 is annotated as a pseudogene. This CDR3 comprises 13 residues. The CDR3 is CASSKTGPYEQYF. CDR3 sequence (DNA): TGTGCCAGCAGCAAGACAGGGCCCTACGAGCAGTACTTC.

This sequence joins TRBV7-3 and TRBJ2-5; maybe TRBD2 (6 bases). The CDR3 runs to 15 residues. V was pared by 4 bases and J by 4 bases, with 16 bases between. CDR1 SGHTA and CDR2 FQGTGA come from the germline V gene. CDR3 sequence (DNA): TGTGCCAGCAGCTCCGGGACGGTGGGGGGAGAGACCCAGTACTTC. Residues: CASSSGTVGGETQYF.

This clonotype turned up a few times. The chain employs TRBV14 and TRBJ2-6, with 7 bases identical to TRBD1. This CDR3 spans 19 amino acids. After removal of 4 bases from V and 0 bases from J, the junction contained 12 bases not matched to a gene. Germline V gene lookup returns CDR1 SGHDN and CDR2 FVKESK. CDR3 DNA: TGTGCCAGCAGCCGAAGGACCGGGACAGAACTCTCTGGGGCCAACGTCCTGACTTTC. This encodes CASSRRTGTELSGANVLTF. Based on the CDR3 plus reference TRBV14 and TRBJ2-6, the full variable domain is EAGVTQFPSHSVIEKGQTVTLRCDPISGHDNLYWYRRVMGKEIKFLLHFVKESKQDESGMPNNRFLAERTGGTYSTLKVQPAELEDSGVYFCASSRRTGTELSGANVLTFGAGSRLTVL.

This clonotype was seen only a few times. The chain joins TRBV2 to TRBJ2-3; 14 bases agree with TRBD2. J was trimmed by 4 bases and V by 6 bases; bases with no gene match: 6. Germline V CDR1 and CDR2: SNHLY, FYNNEI. The CDR3 contains 16 residues. The CDR3 is CASSPGTSGSPDTQYF. CDR3 nucleotides: TGTGCCAGCAGCCCCGGGACTAGCGGGAGTCCAGATACGCAGTATTTT.

This clonotype came up many times. The chain uses TRBV28 and TRBJ1-5; 7 bases agree with TRBD1. Germline V gene sequence: CDR1 MDHEN, CDR2 SYDVKM. The CDR3 contains 14 residues. Trimming removed 8 bases from V and 6 bases from J; junction bases left unmatched: 10. CDR3 residues: CASGGYDRAQPQHF. The CDR3 coding sequence is TGTGCCAGCGGAGGTTACGACAGGGCTCAGCCCCAGCATTTT.

The chain joins TRBV20-1 to TRBJ2-3, with 7 bases fitting TRBD1. There are 14 residues in the CDR3. Germline-derived CDR1 and CDR2 are DFQATT and SNEGSKA (reference sequence). V shed 6 bases, J shed 9 bases, and the junction held 15 bases outside the gene matches. Here the CDR3 DNA reads TGCAGTGCCAAGTTAACCTCGACAGGGTGGACGCAGTATTTT. As protein: CSAKLTSTGWTQYF.

This clonotype was recorded at least ten times. The J gene is TRBJ2-5, the V gene TRBV29-1; 8 nucleotides agree with TRBD2. Germline V gene data show CDR1 as SQVTM and CDR2 as ANQGSEA. The CDR3 totals 14 residues. V was clipped by 4 bases and J by 0 bases; unmatched bases: 4. This CDR3 is CSVGVAGNQETQYF. CDR3 in DNA: TGCAGCGTTGGAGTAGCGGGAAACCAAGAGACCCAGTACTTC.

In its sample, this clonotype was seen many times. The chain recombines TRBV10-1 with TRBJ2-2; 8 positions match TRBD2. Germline V gives CDR1 WNHNN, CDR2 SYGVQD (reference sequence). CDR3 size: 15 residues. With V trimmed by 8 bases and J by 4 bases, 9 bases remained unmatched. CDR3 nucleotides: TGCGCCAGCTCAAGTAGCGGGACGGTCACCGGGGAGCTGTTTTTT. Protein sequence: CASSSSGTVTGELFF.

In its sample, this clonotype was seen many times. The chain recombines TRBV29-1 with TRBJ2-1; D unclear. V was pared by 0 bases and J by 7 bases, with 13 bases between. The germline CDR1 and CDR2 sequences are SQVTM and ANQGSEA. This CDR3 region has 14 residues. The CDR3 spells CSVEDRSIRNEQFF. In nucleotides, the CDR3 is TGCAGCGTTGAAGATCGATCTATTCGTAATGAGCAGTTCTTC.

This clonotype came up many times. V and J are TRBV28 and TRBJ1-2; D perhaps matches TRBD1 (6 bases). V was trimmed by 8 bases and J by 8 bases, leaving 18 bases between them. CDR3 length equals 13 residues. Germline V gives CDR1 MDHEN, CDR2 SYDVKM. The CDR3 loop is CASLHRVSGGYTF. The CDR3 bases are TGTGCCAGCCTTCACAGGGTTTCGGGCGGCTACACCTTC.

The chain employs TRBV12-3 or TRBV12-4 and TRBJ1-5; 9 bases line up with TRBD1. J gave up 6 bases and V 6 bases, and 9 bases lay outside the gene matches. CDR3 length: 15 amino acids. CDR3 region: CASSRPGQGVQPQHF. CDR3 sequence (DNA): TGTGCCAGCAGCCGGCCGGGACAGGGTGTTCAGCCCCAGCATTTT.

This clonotype was detected many times. The chain joins TRBV20-1 to TRBJ1-5; D remains ambiguous. Trimming took off 3 bases at V and 4 bases at J, with 7 bases between the two ends. Germline-derived CDR1 and CDR2 are DFQATT and SNEGSKA (reference sequence). CDR3 length equals 12 residues. The CDR3 DNA reads TGCAGTGCTAGGAGAGGGAATCAGCCCCAGCATTTT. Translated, it gives CSARRGNQPQHF.

This clonotype occurred many times. The chain couples TRBV2 to TRBJ1-5; D may be TRBD1 (6 bases). Germline V CDR1 and CDR2: SNHLY, FYNNEI. The V end was cut by 0 bases, the J end by 3 bases, with 9 bases between. The CDR3 is 15 residues long. The CDR3 here is CASSEAGGHNQPQHF. The CDR3 nucleotides are TGTGCCAGCAGTGAAGCTGGGGGACACAATCAGCCCCAGCATTTT.

The chain has TRBV7-7 and TRBJ2-2; 10 bases are shared with TRBD1. Trimming took 2 bases from V and 6 from J; bases not matched to a gene: 12. CDR1 SSHAT and CDR2 FNYEAQ come from the germline V gene (reference sequence). The CDR3 is 18 amino acids. The CDR3 is CASSLKAGTGEGPGELFF. DNA for the CDR3: TGTGCCAGCAGCTTAAAGGCCGGGACAGGGGAGGGGCCCGGGGAGCTGTTTTTT.

This clonotype has at least ten counts. V is TRBV7-7 and J is TRBJ2-3; 11 nucleotides line up with TRBD2. V lost 5 bases to trimming and J lost 5 bases; unmatched junction nucleotides: 3. The CDR3 covers 14 residues. Germline CDR1 and CDR2: SSHAT and FNYEAQ (reference sequence). This CDR3 reads CASSLGLAGDTQYF. CDR3 DNA sequence: TGTGCCAGCAGCCTCGGACTAGCGGGAGATACGCAGTATTTT.

This clonotype was seen repeatedly, ten times or more. The chain recombines TRBV18 with TRBJ2-3; 13 bases are a match to TRBD2. CDR1 KGHSH and CDR2 LQKENI come from the germline V gene. The J segment lost 1 base and the V segment lost 2 bases, leaving 3 bases of the junction unmatched. This CDR3 comprises 17 residues. The CDR3 is CASSPYGLAGGTDTQYF. The CDR3 nucleotides are TGTGCCAGCTCACCATATGGACTAGCGGGGGGCACAGATACGCAGTATTTT.

Ten or more counts support this clonotype. This CDR3 is CASSYRGKNTGELFF. As DNA, the CDR3 is TGTGCCAGCAGTTACAGGGGGAAGAACACCGGGGAGCTGTTTTTT. The chain employs TRBV6-5 and TRBJ2-2; weak D call: TRBD1 (6 bases). Germline V gene sequence: CDR1 MNHEY, CDR2 SVGAGI. This CDR3 spans 15 amino acids. Trimming removed 2 bases from V and 1 base from J, with 8 bases in between.

This clonotype occurred many times. The chain employs TRBV5-1 and TRBJ2-7, with 12 bases fitting TRBD2. Germline trimming cut 1 base from V and 4 bases from J; bases unmatched to any gene: 9. This CDR3 spans 17 amino acids. Germline V gives CDR1 SGHRS, CDR2 YFSETQ. The chain's CDR3 is CASSLPPASGREYEQYF. CDR3 bases: TGCGCCAGCAGCTTGCCTCCAGCTAGCGGGAGGGAGTACGAGCAGTACTTC. Variable domain in full (rest from reference TRBV5-1 and TRBJ2-7): KAGVTQTPRYLIKTRGQQVTLSCSPISGHRSVSWYQQTPGQGLQFLFEYFSETQRNKGNFPGRFSGRQFSNSRSEMNVSTLELGDSALYLCASSLPPASGREYEQYFGPGTRLTVT.

In its sample, this clonotype was seen many times. This chain joins TRBV7-3 and TRBJ1-2; D gene uncertain. Germline CDR1 reads SGHTA; CDR2 reads FQGTGA. This CDR3 contains 14 residues. V lost 5 bases and J 2 bases, leaving 12 bases between the germline ends. The CDR3 spells CASSPGRVNYGYTF. The DNA for the CDR3 is TGTGCCAGCAGCCCCGGGAGGGTGAACTATGGCTACACCTTC.